These 29 T cell receptor beta chains came from one sample sequenced in a study of naive and memory T cell subsets. Four PCR rounds used nested alpha and beta constant region primers plus the SP2 primer. MiXCR, run by TCRdb on the UMI-ligation and nested PCR reads, gives a single entry per CDR3 protein. The sample holds about 30,000 distinct CDR3 sequences; about 6.7% are singletons and the top ten take 3% to 3.5%. Noted treatment: skin biopsy from PPD injection site in Mantoux-positive individual. TCR cDNA received a 3' ligated oligonucleotide that carried a UMI. The specimen was skin, collected from a tuberculin skin test site. These receptors were collected from an adult in good health.

By sample fraction, this clonotype is medium-sized (0.01 to 0.1%). V gene TRBV7-2 combines with J gene TRBJ2-5; TRBD2 might be the D (6 bases). This CDR3 has 16 amino acids. Germline CDR1 SGHTA, CDR2 FQGNSA. The ends were cut back, 2 bases at V and 0 bases at J, with 13 bases in the middle. The CDR3 region has the DNA TGTGCCAGCAGCTTAAGGCGGGGCCTCCACCAAGAGACCCAGTACTTC. Residues: CASSLRRGLHQETQYF.

In its sample, this clonotype ranks as medium-sized. The J gene is TRBJ2-3, the V gene TRBV29-1; 12 nucleotides agree with TRBD2. Germline V CDR1 and CDR2: SQVTM, ANQGSEA. With 4 bases clipped from V and 5 bases from J, the junction kept 4 bases outside the gene matches. The CDR3 covers 14 residues. CDR3 nucleotides: TGCAGCGTTGGGACTAGCGGGGTCGGAGATACGCAGTATTTT. Translating it yields CSVGTSGVGDTQYF.

At least ten counts were recorded for this clonotype. The rearrangement links TRBV5-1 to TRBJ2-2; 10 positions match TRBD2. The CDR3 covers 15 residues. Germline V lookup: CDR1 SGHRS, CDR2 YFSETQ. Trimming cost V 3 bases and J 6 bases; bases outside gene matches: 5. The CDR3 DNA is TGCGCCAGCAGCTCCCAGACTAGCGGGTCCGGGGAGCTGTTTTTT. Protein product: CASSSQTSGSGELFF.

In its sample, this clonotype was seen many times. The rearrangement joins TRBV6-5 to TRBJ1-1; unclear D gene. Germline V gene sequence: CDR1 MNHEY, CDR2 SVGAGI. Trimming cost V 9 bases and J 2 bases, with 10 bases left between them. The CDR3 is made up of 12 amino acids. CDR3 in DNA: TGTGCCAGTTCAGGCGGCAACACTGAAGCTTTCTTT. Protein: CASSGGNTEAFF.

This clonotype is medium-sized (0.01 to 0.1%) in the sample. The chain links TRBV29-1 to TRBJ2-2, with TRBD2 identical over 12 bases. The CDR3 is 15 amino acids. J gave up 5 bases and V 6 bases, and 7 bases lay outside the gene matches. Per germline, CDR1 SQVTM and CDR2 ANQGSEA. The CDR3 loop is CSVPTSGGYTGELFF. The CDR3 DNA reads TGCAGCGTCCCCACTAGCGGGGGGTATACCGGGGAGCTGTTTTTT.

This clonotype appeared many times. This chain connects TRBV7-8 to TRBJ1-1; tentatively, D is TRBD1 (5 bases). The V gene's germline CDR1 is SGHVS and CDR2 FQNEAQ. V shed 5 bases and J shed 1 base, with 14 bases lying between them. The CDR3 loop spans 15 amino acids. The CDR3 region is CASSLTGTANTEAFF. The CDR3 nucleotides are TGTGCCAGCAGCCTAACCGGGACCGCGAACACTGAAGCTTTCTTT. The full variable domain, in which reference TRBV7-8 and TRBJ1-1 provide the parts outside the CDR3, is GAGVSQSPRYKVAKRGQDVALRCDPISGHVSLFWYQQALGQGPEFLTYFQNEAQLDKSGLPSDRFFAERPEGSVSTLKIQRTQQEDSAVYLCASSLTGTANTEAFFGQGTRLTVV.

V gene TRBV5-1 combines with J gene TRBJ2-7; no definite D call. Germline-derived CDR1 and CDR2 are SGHRS and YFSETQ. Trimming took off 2 bases at V and 2 bases at J, with 5 bases between the two ends. There are 12 residues in the CDR3. CDR3 in amino acids: CASSFTAYEQYF. For the CDR3, the DNA is TGCGCCAGCAGCTTTACAGCCTACGAGCAGTACTTC.

In this sample, this clonotype turned up a few times. The chain links TRBV9 to TRBJ1-6; no firm D call. Germline CDR1 and CDR2: SGDLS and YYNGEE. The CDR3 is 15 residues long. Trimming took 2 bases from V and 8 from J, leaving 14 bases between them. As DNA, the CDR3 is TGTGCCAGCAGCGTCGCGGGTTCGGCCGATTCACCCCTCCACTTT. Protein: CASSVAGSADSPLHF. The variable domain in full, with the rest retrieved from reference TRBV9 and TRBJ1-6, is DSGVTQTPKHLITATGQRVTLRCSPRSGDLSVYWYQQSLDQGLQFLIQYYNGEERAKGNILERFSAQQFPDLHSELNLSSLELGDSALYFCASSVAGSADSPLHFGNGTRLTVT.

This clonotype was counted ten times or more. The chain is built from TRBV11-3 and TRBJ1-1, with 9 bases fitting TRBD1. This CDR3 comprises 13 residues. With V trimmed by 4 bases and J by 6 bases, 3 bases remained unmatched. The germline V gene encodes CDR1 SGHNT and CDR2 YENEEA. CDR3 in DNA: TGTGCCAGCAGCTCAGGACAGGGGCCTGAAGCTTTCTTT. Residues: CASSSGQGPEAFF.

The chain couples TRBV20-1 to TRBJ1-1; D is uncertain. There are 12 residues in the CDR3. V dropped 6 bases and J dropped 5 bases, with 13 bases sitting between them. Germline CDR1 DFQATT, CDR2 SNEGSKA (reference sequence). The CDR3 coding sequence is TGCAGTGCCCACTCGACGGGGACTGAAGCTTTCTTT. This encodes CSAHSTGTEAFF.

The chain is built from TRBV29-1 and TRBJ1-2; 8 bases line up with TRBD1. Unmatched junction bases numbered 10, after V lost 3 bases and J lost 4 bases. Germline V gene data show CDR1 as SQVTM and CDR2 as ANQGSEA. The CDR3 consists of 15 residues. Written as DNA, the CDR3 is TGCAGCGTTGACACCGCCGGACAGGGAAGCTATGGCTACACCTTC. Protein product: CSVDTAGQGSYGYTF.

This clonotype is medium-sized. CDR3 bases: TGTGCTAGTGGTTTGGCAGGGGGAGGGACTGAGCAGTTCTTC. This encodes CASGLAGGGTEQFF. The gene calls are TRBV12-5 and TRBJ2-1; D is possibly TRBD1 or TRBD2 (7 bases each). The CDR3 has 14 residues. The germline V gene has CDR1 LGHNT and CDR2 FRNRAP. V was trimmed by 1 base and J by 9 bases, leaving 13 bases between them.

This clonotype was seen ten or more times. This chain connects TRBV11-1 to TRBJ2-5; no definite D call. CDR1 is SGHAT, CDR2 FQDESV, per germline (reference sequence). CDR3 length: 16 residues. V lost 5 bases, J lost 2 bases, and 18 bases lay in between. The chain's CDR3 is CASSQAPRLAQETQYF. The CDR3 DNA sequence: TGTGCCAGCAGCCAAGCCCCCCGCCTCGCTCAAGAGACCCAGTACTTC.

This clonotype has at least ten counts. The chain employs TRBV20-1 and TRBJ1-5, with D possibly being TRBD1 (6 bases). Looked up from germline, CDR1 is DFQATT and CDR2 is SNEGSKA (reference sequence). The CDR3 consists of 14 residues. V dropped 5 bases and J dropped 0 bases, with 11 bases sitting between them. CDR3 loop: CSAAQGYSNQPQHF. CDR3 DNA sequence: TGCAGTGCTGCCCAGGGGTATAGCAATCAGCCCCAGCATTTT.

Only a few counts were recorded for this clonotype. The rearrangement uses TRBV20-1 and TRBJ1-1; 8 nucleotides align to TRBD1. Germline V CDR1 and CDR2: DFQATT, SNEGSKA (reference sequence). CDR3 length equals 14 residues. J was trimmed by 2 bases and V by 5 bases; bases with no gene match: 7. CDR3 amino acids: CSASQGATNTEAFF. The CDR3 nucleotides are TGCAGTGCTTCTCAGGGGGCGACAAACACTGAAGCTTTCTTT.

A few counts support this clonotype. The chain links TRBV7-3 to TRBJ2-1, with D perhaps TRBD2 (6 bases). This CDR3 has 13 residues. Germline V lookup: CDR1 SGHTA, CDR2 FQGTGA. Trimming left V 5 bases short and J 9 bases short, with 14 bases between. CDR3 region: CASSTVGRGEQFF. CDR3 nucleotides: TGTGCCAGCAGCACGGTAGGGCGGGGTGAGCAGTTCTTC.

This clonotype was counted many times. The chain carries TRBV29-1 and TRBJ2-5; 10 positions match TRBD2. This CDR3 comprises 13 residues. The J segment lost 4 bases and the V segment lost 8 bases, leaving 7 bases of the junction unmatched. CDR1 is SQVTM and CDR2 is ANQGSEA in the germline V gene. CDR3 sequence reads: CSTTERGGETQYF. The CDR3, as DNA: TGCAGCACAACAGAGCGGGGGGGAGAGACCCAGTACTTC.

This clonotype is a singleton in its sample. One base away lies a much larger clone, so this may be a sequencing read error. The J gene is TRBJ2-7, the V gene TRBV7-6; 9 nucleotides match TRBD1. The CDR3 consists of 14 residues. CDR1 and CDR2 from the germline V gene are SGHVS and FNYEAQ. V gave up 5 bases and J gave up 5 bases; unmatched junction bases: 7. In DNA, the CDR3 is TGTGCCAGCAGCCCCGGACAGGGGAAAGACGAGCAGTACTTC. Translating gives CASSPGQGKDEQYF.

This clonotype showed up many times. The rearrangement uses TRBV20-1 and TRBJ2-7; D is tentatively TRBD1 or TRBD2 (6 bases each). V was trimmed by 0 bases and J by 4 bases, leaving 16 bases between them. CDR1 is DFQATT and CDR2 is SNEGSKA in the germline V gene (reference sequence). The CDR3 covers 15 residues. The CDR3 nucleotides are TGCAGTGCTAGAGATCCCTTGGGGGGCGTGTACGAGCAGTACTTC. Amino acid sequence: CSARDPLGGVYEQYF.

This clonotype has a count of ten or more. The genes are TRBV6-5 and TRBJ1-2; 8 bases are shared with TRBD1. With V trimmed by 6 bases and J by 6 bases, 6 bases remained unmatched. The CDR3 has 13 residues. Germline V gene data show CDR1 as MNHEY and CDR2 as SVGAGI. CDR3 in amino acids: CASRPRTGNGYTF. The CDR3 bases are TGTGCCAGCAGGCCTAGGACAGGGAATGGCTACACCTTC.

In its sample, this clonotype was seen a few times. This chain links TRBV20-1 with TRBJ2-7; D is undetermined. Between the trimmed V and J ends, which lost 0 bases and 3 bases, there was a span of 12 bases. This CDR3 has 14 residues. Germline loops: CDR1 DFQATT, CDR2 SNEGSKA (reference sequence). The CDR3 nucleotides are TGCAGTGCTAGAGATGAAACGTACCACTACGAGCAGTACTTC. Translated: CSARDETYHYEQYF.

The chain links TRBV12-3 or TRBV12-4 to TRBJ1-5; 10 bases are shared with TRBD1. The V gene end was trimmed by 3 bases and the J gene end by 5 bases; junction bases not matched to a gene: 1. The CDR3 consists of 14 residues. The CDR3 reads CASSLTGGHQPQHF. The CDR3 region has the DNA TGTGCCAGCAGTTTGACAGGGGGCCATCAGCCCCAGCATTTT.

V and J are TRBV20-1 and TRBJ1-2; a weak D match, TRBD1 (5 bases). V was pared by 0 bases and J by 7 bases, with 12 bases between. The CDR3 extends over 13 amino acids. Germline V gene sequence: CDR1 DFQATT, CDR2 SNEGSKA (reference sequence). CDR3 in DNA: TGCAGTGCTAGAGATCTGGCAGGGTCTGGCTACACCTTC. Translated: CSARDLAGSGYTF.

This clonotype was seen ten or more times. The chain is built from TRBV5-1 and TRBJ1-1; D is undetermined. This CDR3 has 14 amino acids. Trimming cost V 2 bases and J 2 bases, with 10 bases left between them. Germline CDR1 SGHRS, CDR2 YFSETQ. The CDR3 bases are TGCGCCAGCAGCTTTACCGATCTTAACACTGAAGCTTTCTTT. The encoded protein is CASSFTDLNTEAFF.

This clonotype was observed at least ten times. The V call is TRBV29-1, the J call TRBJ2-1; D remains unclear. V was trimmed by 1 base and J by 4 bases, leaving 11 bases between them. Germline values: CDR1 SQVTM, CDR2 ANQGSEA. The length of the CDR3 is 14 residues. CDR3 sequence (DNA): TGCAGCGTTGAAGGGGATGAGGTATACAATGAGCAGTTCTTC. Amino acid sequence: CSVEGDEVYNEQFF.

This clonotype was seen ten or more times. The chain couples TRBV14 to TRBJ2-1; the D is unclear. CDR1 SGHDN and CDR2 FVKESK come from the germline V gene. Trimming removed 1 base at V and 2 bases at J, with 24 bases between. This CDR3 comprises 20 residues. This chain's CDR3 is CASSQVPVGVDPAAYNEQFF. CDR3 DNA: TGTGCCAGCAGCCAAGTTCCCGTGGGCGTAGACCCCGCGGCCTACAATGAGCAGTTCTTC.

This clonotype has ten or more counts. This chain connects TRBV18 to TRBJ2-5; D is uncertain. Germline V CDR1 and CDR2: KGHSH, LQKENI. The CDR3 loop spans 11 amino acids. With 4 bases removed from V and 1 base from J, the gap between germline ends came to 1 base. CDR3 loop: CASSRQETQYF. Written as DNA, the CDR3 is TGTGCCAGCTCACGCCAAGAGACCCAGTACTTC. The full variable domain, with the rest looked up from reference TRBV18 and TRBJ2-5, is NAGVMQNPRHLVRRRGQEARLRCSPMKGHSHVYWYRQLPEEGLKFMVYLQKENIIDESGMPKERFSAEFPKEGPSILRIQQVVRGDSAAYFCASSRQETQYFGPGTRLLVL.

The CDR3 nucleotides read TGCAGTGCTAGACGGGGACAGGGGATGACTAATGAAAAACTGTTTTTT. It codes for CSARRGQGMTNEKLFF. The chain employs TRBV20-1 and TRBJ1-4; 10 bases are shared with TRBD1. Germline V gives CDR1 DFQATT, CDR2 SNEGSKA (reference sequence). The CDR3 extends over 16 amino acids. With 2 bases clipped from V and 2 bases from J, the junction kept 5 bases outside the gene matches.

This clonotype was counted at least ten times. The chain recombines TRBV5-1 with TRBJ2-2; 7 bases agree with TRBD1. This CDR3 contains 14 residues. V lost 4 bases to trimming and J lost 6 bases; unmatched junction nucleotides: 6. Germline CDR1 reads SGHRS; CDR2 reads YFSETQ. This chain's CDR3 is CASSRQGVSGELFF. The CDR3 DNA reads TGCGCCAGCAGCCGGCAGGGGGTCTCCGGGGAGCTGTTTTTT. The variable domain in full, completed from reference TRBV5-1 and TRBJ2-2, reads KAGVTQTPRYLIKTRGQQVTLSCSPISGHRSVSWYQQTPGQGLQFLFEYFSETQRNKGNFPGRFSGRQFSNSRSEMNVSTLELGDSALYLCASSRQGVSGELFFGEGSRLTVL.